The clone carrying this T cell receptor beta chain was detected only a few times. Authors' processing steps: Nucleated cell counts were estimated from reference gene primer amplification. Method: immunoSEQ multiplex PCR; TCRdb's copy keeps in-frame clones and lacks some. The D gene and trimming were derived from the DNA, and the V and J assignments and clone size from that table. The data contain some 140,000 clones, roughly 80% of them singletons. The sample belongs to a study of blood T cell repertoires in COVID-19. The wider study: Sites across the United States, Italy and Spain contributed samples from acute and convalescent COVID-19. Sources were T cells, B-cell-depleted T cells, or PBMCs; the material itself was cDNA or gDNA.

The receptor's source is an older woman with acute or convalescent COVID-19. The sample consisted of peripheral blood.

The chain's CDR3 is CASSLAGSSYNEQFF. As DNA, the CDR3 is TGTGCCAGCAGCTTGGCCGGGAGCTCCTACAATGAGCAGTTCTTC. The rearrangement uses TRBV5-5 and TRBJ2-1; D might be TRBD2 (6 bases). V dropped 0 bases and J dropped 0 bases, with 7 bases sitting between them. The CDR3 is made up of 15 amino acids. Germline CDR1 is SGHKS and CDR2 is YYEKEE (reference sequence).